Described below is a single TCR beta chain sequence and its context. Its antigen is still unknown. This entry is derived from a study of cytomegalovirus exposure and HLA in healthy donors. With 60 Vbeta and 13 Jbeta primers, the PCR was carried out. The table came from immunoSEQ multiplex PCR; TCRdb's copy has only in-frame clones and leaves some out. The repertoire holds 200,000 to 250,000 clones, roughly 82% seen once, with more than 5% in the top ten. Study-wide results and caveats: In a later analysis, most CMV-associated TCR beta chains appeared HLA-restricted. The authors enumerated over 150 TCR beta chains as linked to cytomegalovirus. The only immune exposure information that was available was CMV serostatus. Sequencing artifact likely explains a cluster of highly shared sequence variants.

V lost 6 bases to trimming and J lost 8 bases; unmatched junction nucleotides: 4. The germline gives CDR1 ENHRY, CDR2 SYGVKD. This CDR3 is 13 amino acids long. The sample consisted of PBMCs. V gene TRBV10-3 combines with J gene TRBJ1-6, with 7 bases lining up with TRBD1. The receptor comes from a woman aged 40-49 years in good health and CMV-seropositive. The CDR3 sequence is CAIRGTDDSPLHF. CDR3 bases: TGTGCCATCAGAGGGACAGACGATTCACCCCTCCACTTT.